These 31 T cell receptor beta chains came from one sample sequenced in a study of OX40 agonist ivuxolimab in advanced cancers. Repertoires were generated with immunoSEQ multiplex PCR, while TCRdb's copy carries only in-frame clones and drops some. The table includes approximately 88,000 clones, nearly 90% detected once. Here the sequenced sample was CD4+ or CD8+ T cells sorted from blood, taken in a trial of the OX40 agonist ivuxolimab. The origin of the receptors is an adult with an advanced solid tumor such as melanoma, head and neck, liver or kidney cancer.

The rearrangement uses TRBV7-2 and TRBJ1-2, with D possibly TRBD1 on 6 matching bases. Germline V gene sequence: CDR1 SGHTA, CDR2 FQGNSA. Deletions cut 6 bases from V and 8 bases from J, with 19 bases between. The CDR3 sequence is 14 residues long. The CDR3 here is CASSSPFNREGYTF. For the CDR3, the DNA is TGTGCCAGCAGTTCACCCTTCAACAGGGAGGGCTACACCTTC.

The rearrangement links TRBV15 to TRBJ1-4; 7 nucleotides line up with TRBD1. V lost 3 bases and J lost 7; bases outside the gene matches: 2. CDR1 and CDR2 (germline): LNHNV, YYDKDF (reference sequence). CDR3 length equals 13 residues. CDR3 sequence reads: CATSSGTVEKLFF. The CDR3 bases are TGTGCCACCAGCAGCGGGACAGTTGAAAAACTGTTTTTT. Using reference TRBV15 and TRBJ1-4 for the parts outside the CDR3, the full variable domain is DAMVIQNPRYQVTQFGKPVTLSCSQTLNHNVMYWYQQKSSQAPKLLFHYYDKDFNNEADTPDNFQSRRPNTSFCFLDIRSPGLGDTAMYLCATSSGTVEKLFFGSGTQLSVL.

The chain is built from TRBV2 and TRBJ2-1; unclear D gene. V shed 7 bases and J shed 0 bases, with 10 bases lying between them. This CDR3 region has 14 residues. CDR1 SNHLY and CDR2 FYNNEI come from the germline V gene. The CDR3 protein is CASTASNSYNEQFF. The CDR3 nucleotides read TGTGCCAGCACGGCCAGCAACTCCTACAATGAGCAGTTCTTC.

The chain couples TRBV7-8 to TRBJ1-1; 12 bases map to TRBD1. V gave up 5 bases and J gave up 0 bases; unmatched junction bases: 7. The CDR3 runs to 17 residues. Germline CDR1 reads SGHVS; CDR2 reads FQNEAQ. CDR3 loop: CASSIRDRGRVNTEAFF. CDR3 nucleotides: TGTGCCAGCAGCATACGGGACAGGGGGCGCGTGAACACTGAAGCTTTCTTT.

The chain couples TRBV5-4 to TRBJ1-1; 8 nucleotides line up with TRBD1. This CDR3 spans 15 amino acids. The germline CDR1 and CDR2 sequences are SGHNT and YYREEE (reference sequence). V shed 5 bases, J shed 3 bases, and the junction held 9 bases outside the gene matches. CDR3 amino acids: CASSPPTGGYTEAFF. The CDR3 DNA sequence: TGTGCCAGCAGTCCCCCTACAGGGGGGTACACTGAAGCTTTCTTT.

The rearrangement uses TRBV2 and TRBJ2-1; tentative D call: TRBD2 (5 bases). The germline gives CDR1 SNHLY, CDR2 FYNNEI. V gave up 4 bases and J gave up 2 bases, with 15 bases separating them. This CDR3 contains 16 residues. CDR3 nucleotide sequence: TGTGCCAGCAGTGGCTGGAAGCTAGCCACCTACAATGAGCAGTTCTTC. It is translated as CASSGWKLATYNEQFF.

The table lists this clone with a few counts. The gene calls are TRBV6-4 and TRBJ2-1; D is possibly TRBD1 (6 bases). The V end lost 5 bases, the J end lost 9 bases, and 14 bases lay between the germline ends. The CDR3 contains 13 residues. Germline CDR1 reads MRHNA; CDR2 reads SNTAGT. In nucleotides, the CDR3 is TGTGCCAGCAGTCAACAGGGAGTCGGTGAGCAGTTCTTC. Encoded protein: CASSQQGVGEQFF.

This clone occurred once. The CDR3 region is CASRLNTYNEQFF. The CDR3 bases are TGTGCCAGCCGCCTAAACACCTACAATGAGCAGTTCTTC. The chain has TRBV2 and TRBJ2-1; D remains ambiguous. Deletions cut 8 bases from V and 2 bases from J, with 10 bases between. Germline V gives CDR1 SNHLY, CDR2 FYNNEI. CDR3 length equals 13 residues.

The chain recombines TRBV4-2 with TRBJ1-1; the D gene is possibly TRBD1 (6 bases). V was pared by 4 bases and J by 1 base, with 13 bases between. The CDR3 contains 15 residues. Germline CDR1 is LGHNA and CDR2 is YNFKEQ. The DNA of the CDR3 is TGTGCCAGCAGCCGAATGACAGGTTCGAACACTGAAGCTTTCTTT. It codes for CASSRMTGSNTEAFF.

V usage is TRBV6-1 and J usage is TRBJ1-2; 8 nucleotides line up with TRBD1. The junction had 6 bases not matched to a gene; V was cut back by 6 bases and J by 0 bases. Germline-derived CDR1 and CDR2 are MNHNS and SASEGT. The length of the CDR3 is 15 residues. CDR3 nucleotides: TGTGCCAGCAGATACACAGGGGGTTCTAACTATGGCTACACCTTC. Protein product: CASRYTGGSNYGYTF.

This sequence joins TRBV6-5 and TRBJ2-2; D unresolved. From germline, CDR1 is MNHEY and CDR2 SVGAGI. V gave up 8 bases and J gave up 4 bases, with 11 bases separating them. The CDR3 spans 13 residues. The CDR3 DNA follows: TGTGCCAGCGGGGATCGGGCCACCGGGGAGCTGTTTTTT. Its protein is CASGDRATGELFF.

The chain uses TRBV10-2 and TRBJ1-3; the D gene is possibly TRBD1 (6 bases). Trimming cost V 2 bases and J 12 bases, with 11 bases left between them. CDR1 is WSHSY and CDR2 is SAAADI in the germline V gene. The CDR3 has 12 amino acids. CDR3 loop: CASSEGQRHIYF. CDR3 nucleotide sequence: TGCGCCAGCAGTGAGGGACAGCGGCACATATATTTT.

This clone was detected once. This chain joins TRBV5-1 and TRBJ2-4; the D is unclear. There are 14 residues in the CDR3. Germline V gene lookup returns CDR1 SGHRS and CDR2 YFSETQ. V lost 8 bases and J lost 0, with 12 bases in between. CDR3 DNA sequence: TGCGCCAGTTCGTATGACCCAGCCAAAAACATTCAGTACTTC. It is translated as CASSYDPAKNIQYF. Based on the CDR3 plus reference TRBV5-1 and TRBJ2-4, the full variable domain is KAGVTQTPRYLIKTRGQQVTLSCSPISGHRSVSWYQQTPGQGLQFLFEYFSETQRNKGNFPGRFSGRQFSNSRSEMNVSTLELGDSALYLCASSYDPAKNIQYFGAGTRLSVL.

The chain's CDR3 is CASRMQGANSYEQYF. In DNA, the CDR3 is TGTGCCAGCAGGATGCAGGGGGCGAACTCCTACGAGCAGTACTTC. The rearrangement joins TRBV28 to TRBJ2-7; 8 nucleotides line up with TRBD1. Looked up from germline, CDR1 is MDHEN and CDR2 is SYDVKM. The CDR3 spans 15 residues. V gave up 6 bases and J gave up 0 bases; unmatched junction bases: 7. Looking up the rest from reference TRBV28 and TRBJ2-7 gives the full variable domain: DVKVTQSSRYLVKRTGEKVFLECVQDMDHENMFWYRQDPGLGLRLIYFSYDVKMKEKGDIPEGYSVSREKKERFSLILESASTNQTSMYLCASRMQGANSYEQYFGPGTRLTVT.

The chain has TRBV9 and TRBJ1-2; no reliable D call. The V gene lost 3 bases and the J gene lost 5 bases, with 17 bases spanning the gap. This CDR3 spans 15 amino acids. From germline, CDR1 is SGDLS and CDR2 YYNGEE. The CDR3: CASSGAGLIRYGYTF. CDR3 nucleotides: TGTGCCAGCAGCGGAGCCGGGTTGATTCGATATGGCTACACCTTC.

The J gene is TRBJ1-2, the V gene TRBV25-1; no reliable D call. The CDR3 runs to 14 residues. Germline V gives CDR1 MGHDK, CDR2 SYGVNS. V dropped 4 bases and J dropped 1 base, with 10 bases sitting between them. The CDR3 nucleotides are TGTGCCAGCAGTGTCTGGGGAGGTAACTATGGCTACACCTTC. Translated: CASSVWGGNYGYTF.

This clone is a singleton in its sample. This chain connects TRBV6-6 to TRBJ1-6; possibly TRBD1 for D (5 bases). The germline CDR1 and CDR2 sequences are MNHNY and SVGAGI (reference sequence). This CDR3 comprises 16 residues. Trimming removed 5 bases from V and 2 bases from J, with 13 bases in between. This CDR3 is CASSASREPYNSPLHF. DNA for the CDR3: TGTGCCAGCAGTGCCTCCAGGGAACCCTATAATTCACCCCTCCACTTT.

This clone was seen a single time. This chain uses TRBV7-6 with TRBJ1-4; 9 bases align to TRBD1. The ends lost 1 base at V and 3 bases at J; junction bases unmatched: 18. Germline CDR1 is SGHVS and CDR2 is FNYEAQ. The CDR3 is made up of 21 amino acids. Here the CDR3 reads CASSLGVAGTGRPRANEKLFF. In nucleotides, the CDR3 is TGTGCCAGCAGCTTAGGGGTCGCCGGGACAGGGCGCCCCAGGGCTAATGAAAAACTGTTTTTT.

The chain recombines TRBV18 with TRBJ2-7; TRBD2 agrees at 7 bases. This CDR3 is 17 amino acids long. J lost 3 bases, V lost 3 bases, and 14 bases had no gene match. The germline V gene has CDR1 KGHSH and CDR2 LQKENI. The CDR3 protein is CASSPSGRGLGGYEQYF. Written as DNA, the CDR3 is TGTGCCAGCTCACCGTCTGGGAGGGGTTTGGGGGGCTACGAGCAGTACTTC.

The V gene is TRBV6-1, the J gene TRBJ1-2; TRBD1 agrees at 7 bases. The CDR3 consists of 15 residues. Germline CDR1 MNHNS, CDR2 SASEGT. V dropped 3 bases and J dropped 5; count of bases not matched to a gene: 9. The CDR3: CASSETTGLSYGYTF. CDR3 coding DNA: TGTGCCAGCAGTGAGACGACAGGGCTAAGTTATGGCTACACCTTC.

V usage is TRBV19 and J usage is TRBJ2-3, with D maybe TRBD1 (5 bases). This CDR3 spans 14 amino acids. The germline V gene has CDR1 LNHDA and CDR2 SQIVND (reference sequence). The V end lost 6 bases, the J end lost 0 bases, and 10 bases lay between the germline ends. CDR3 DNA sequence: TGTGCCAGTAGAGGGGCGACTAGCACAGATACGCAGTATTTT. Translating it yields CASRGATSTDTQYF.

The table lists this clone with a count of one. The chain carries TRBV25-1 and TRBJ2-1, with D possibly matching TRBD2 (6 bases). The germline gives CDR1 MGHDK, CDR2 SYGVNS. V lost 8 bases and J 3 bases, leaving 23 bases between the germline ends. This CDR3 comprises 17 residues. CDR3 sequence reads: CASGRQGGGAVYNEQFF. The CDR3 DNA follows: TGTGCCAGCGGCCGTCAGGGTGGAGGGGCCGTCTACAATGAGCAGTTCTTC.

The chain recombines TRBV30 with TRBJ1-4; TRBD1 matches at 7 bases. Germline CDR1 is GTSNPN and CDR2 is SVGIG (reference sequence). The ends lost 2 bases at V and 3 bases at J; junction bases unmatched: 6. The CDR3 covers 15 residues. CDR3 residues: CAWSSWDSSNEKLFF. The CDR3 DNA reads as TGTGCCTGGAGTTCCTGGGACAGTTCTAATGAAAAACTGTTTTTT.

The table lists this clone with a count of one. The rearrangement joins TRBV9 to TRBJ1-1; D possibly corresponds to TRBD1 (6 bases). V lost 4 bases and J 1 base, leaving 11 bases between the germline ends. Germline assignment: CDR1 SGDLS and CDR2 YYNGEE. The CDR3 contains 14 residues. The CDR3 sequence: CASSSVRGNTEAFF. CDR3 DNA sequence: TGTGCCAGCAGCTCCGTCAGGGGGAACACTGAAGCTTTCTTT.

This clone occurred a few times. The V gene is TRBV9, the J gene TRBJ1-1; D unresolved. From germline, CDR1 is SGDLS and CDR2 YYNGEE. The CDR3 length is 11 residues. V was pared by 0 bases and J by 8 bases, with 5 bases between. DNA for the CDR3: TGTGCCAGCAGCGTAGTCGGGGAAGCTTTCTTT. Amino acid sequence: CASSVVGEAFF.

This chain joins TRBV9 and TRBJ1-1; 7 positions match TRBD1. The germline CDR1 and CDR2 sequences are SGDLS and YYNGEE. J was trimmed by 6 bases and V by 0 bases; bases with no gene match: 11. The CDR3 totals 16 residues. The CDR3 nucleotides read TGTGCCAGCAGCGTAGCTCTTGACAGGGCTAGAGCTGAAGCTTTCTTT. The encoded protein is CASSVALDRARAEAFF.

The V and J genes are TRBV19 and TRBJ2-5, with 9 bases matching TRBD1. The DNA end favors TRBJ2-7, so the J call may be wrong. This CDR3 spans 15 amino acids. Germline V gene sequence: CDR1 LNHDA, CDR2 SQIVND (reference sequence). The CDR3, as DNA: TGTGCCAGTAGTCTAGCCGGGACAGGGTATCCCGAGCAGTACTTC. Protein: CASSLAGTGYPEQYF.

The chain recombines TRBV7-9 with TRBJ1-1; D unclear. Germline CDR1 SEHNR, CDR2 FQNEAQ (reference sequence). V lost 1 base, J lost 2 bases, and 5 bases lay in between. The CDR3 is made up of 13 amino acids. This CDR3 is CASSLVVNTEAFF. The DNA of the CDR3 is TGTGCCAGCAGCTTAGTTGTTAACACTGAAGCTTTCTTT.

The chain is built from TRBV29-1 and TRBJ1-5; D remains unclear. V lost 7 bases and J lost 3, with 13 bases in between. CDR3 length: 13 amino acids. Looked up from germline, CDR1 is SQVTM and CDR2 is ANQGSEA. The CDR3 is CSAQDGINQPQHF. CDR3 coding DNA: TGCAGCGCCCAGGACGGAATCAATCAGCCCCAGCATTTT.

V is TRBV11-3 and J is TRBJ2-1, with no clear D. CDR3 length: 11 residues. Germline V lookup: CDR1 SGHNT, CDR2 YENEEA. V shed 5 bases and J shed 5 bases, with 4 bases lying between them. CDR3 amino acids: CASSRDNEQFF. The CDR3 DNA reads as TGTGCCAGCAGCAGAGACAATGAGCAGTTCTTC.

The gene calls are TRBV28 and TRBJ1-5; D not resolved. With 7 bases removed from V and 2 bases from J, the gap between germline ends came to 12 bases. Germline CDR1 is MDHEN and CDR2 is SYDVKM. There are 14 residues in the CDR3. The CDR3 is CASTPELRNQPQHF. The CDR3 DNA is TGTGCCAGCACCCCGGAATTGCGCAATCAGCCCCAGCATTTT.